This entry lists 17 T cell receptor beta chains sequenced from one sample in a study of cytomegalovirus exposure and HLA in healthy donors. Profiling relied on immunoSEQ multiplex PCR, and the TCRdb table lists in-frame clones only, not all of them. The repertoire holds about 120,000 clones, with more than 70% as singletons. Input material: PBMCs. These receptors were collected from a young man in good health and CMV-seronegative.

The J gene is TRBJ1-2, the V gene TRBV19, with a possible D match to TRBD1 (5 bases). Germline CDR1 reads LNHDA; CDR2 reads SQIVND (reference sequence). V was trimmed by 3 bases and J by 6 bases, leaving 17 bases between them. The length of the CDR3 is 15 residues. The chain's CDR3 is CASSIFGHPQDGYTF. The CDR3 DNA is TGTGCCAGTAGTATCTTCGGACACCCACAGGATGGCTACACCTTC.

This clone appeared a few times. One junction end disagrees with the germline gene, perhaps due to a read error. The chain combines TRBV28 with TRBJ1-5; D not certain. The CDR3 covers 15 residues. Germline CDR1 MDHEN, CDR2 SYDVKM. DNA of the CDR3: TGTGCCAGCCGTTTATCCCAGATTAGCAATCAGCCCCAGCATTTT. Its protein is CASRLSQISNQPQHF.

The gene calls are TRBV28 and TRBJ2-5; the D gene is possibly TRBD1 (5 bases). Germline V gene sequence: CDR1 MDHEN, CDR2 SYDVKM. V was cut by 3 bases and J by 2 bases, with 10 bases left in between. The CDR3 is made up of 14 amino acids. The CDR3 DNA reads TGTGCCAGCAGTTTGCTGGACACACAAGAGACCCAGTACTTC. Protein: CASSLLDTQETQYF. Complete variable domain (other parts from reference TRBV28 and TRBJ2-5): DVKVTQSSRYLVKRTGEKVFLECVQDMDHENMFWYRQDPGLGLRLIYFSYDVKMKEKGDIPEGYSVSREKKERFSLILESASTNQTSMYLCASSLLDTQETQYFGPGTRLLVL.

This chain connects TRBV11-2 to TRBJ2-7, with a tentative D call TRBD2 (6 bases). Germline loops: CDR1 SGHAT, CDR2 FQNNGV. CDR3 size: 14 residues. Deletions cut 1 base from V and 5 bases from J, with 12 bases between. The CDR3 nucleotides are TGTGCCAGCAGCTTAGCGGGGGAAGTCGACGAGCAGTACTTC. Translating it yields CASSLAGEVDEQYF.

CDR3 residues: CASSLRLKPGQITSNSPLHF. The DNA for the CDR3 is TGTGCCAGCAGTTTACGACTAAAACCGGGACAGATAACCTCTAATTCACCCCTCCACTTT. This chain links TRBV28 with TRBJ1-6; the match to TRBD1 covers 7 bases. V lost 2 bases and J lost 6; bases outside the gene matches: 19. The CDR3 totals 20 residues. The germline V gene encodes CDR1 MDHEN and CDR2 SYDVKM.

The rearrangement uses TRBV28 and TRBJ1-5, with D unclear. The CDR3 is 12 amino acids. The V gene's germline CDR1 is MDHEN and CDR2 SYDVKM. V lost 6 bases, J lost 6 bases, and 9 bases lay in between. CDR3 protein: CASSIPTQPQHF. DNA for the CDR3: TGTGCCAGCAGCATACCTACTCAGCCCCAGCATTTT.

The CDR3 loop reads CASSSRALAGGLEQYF. CDR3 DNA: TGTGCCAGCAGCTCAAGGGCCTTAGCGGGGGGGCTCGAGCAGTACTTC. V and J are TRBV13 and TRBJ2-7; 11 bases are a match to TRBD2. CDR1 is PRHDT and CDR2 is FYEKMQ in the germline V gene (reference sequence). J was trimmed by 6 bases and V by 4 bases; bases with no gene match: 11. The CDR3 has 16 residues.

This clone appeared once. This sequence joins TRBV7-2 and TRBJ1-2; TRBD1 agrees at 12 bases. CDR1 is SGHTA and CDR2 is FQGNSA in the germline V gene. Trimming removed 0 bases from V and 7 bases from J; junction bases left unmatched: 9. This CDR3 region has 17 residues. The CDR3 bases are TGTGCCAGCAGCTTAGCTCCCGAACCGGGACAGGGGGCTGGCTACACCTTC. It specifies CASSLAPEPGQGAGYTF.

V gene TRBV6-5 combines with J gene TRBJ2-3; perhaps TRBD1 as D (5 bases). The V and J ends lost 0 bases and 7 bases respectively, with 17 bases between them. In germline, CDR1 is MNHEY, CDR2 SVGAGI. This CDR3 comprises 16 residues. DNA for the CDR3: TGTGCCAGCAGTTACTCGAAGGCAGGGATATTTAATACGCAGTATTTT. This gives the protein CASSYSKAGIFNTQYF.

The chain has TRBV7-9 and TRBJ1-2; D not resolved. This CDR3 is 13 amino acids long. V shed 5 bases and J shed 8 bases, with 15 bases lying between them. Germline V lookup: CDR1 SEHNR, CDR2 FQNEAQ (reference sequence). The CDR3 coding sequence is TGTGCCAGCAGCCCCCAGTTCGCCGGGGGCTACACCTTC. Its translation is CASSPQFAGGYTF.

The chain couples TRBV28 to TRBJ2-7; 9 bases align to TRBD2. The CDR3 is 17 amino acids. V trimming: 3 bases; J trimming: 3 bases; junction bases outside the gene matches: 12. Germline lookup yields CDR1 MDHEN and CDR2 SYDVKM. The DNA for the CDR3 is TGTGCCAGCAGTTTGCCCCTTAGCGGGAGCCTAATCTACGAGCAGTACTTC. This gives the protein CASSLPLSGSLIYEQYF.

The CDR3 here is CASSLPRTGNTEAFF. In DNA, the CDR3 is TGTGCCAGCAGCCTTCCTAGGACAGGGAATACTGAAGCTTTCTTT. The chain couples TRBV4-2 to TRBJ1-1; 8 nucleotides agree with TRBD1. V was pared by 4 bases and J by 5 bases, with 9 bases of the junction left unmatched. The CDR3 length is 15 residues. Germline CDR1 and CDR2: LGHNA and YNFKEQ.

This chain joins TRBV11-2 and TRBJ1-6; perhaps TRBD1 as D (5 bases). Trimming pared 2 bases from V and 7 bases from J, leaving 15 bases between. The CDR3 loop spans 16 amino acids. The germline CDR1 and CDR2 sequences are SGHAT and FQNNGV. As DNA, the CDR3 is TGTGCCAGCAGCTTATACGGGGGGGTGAAGAATTCACCCCTCCACTTT. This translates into CASSLYGGVKNSPLHF.

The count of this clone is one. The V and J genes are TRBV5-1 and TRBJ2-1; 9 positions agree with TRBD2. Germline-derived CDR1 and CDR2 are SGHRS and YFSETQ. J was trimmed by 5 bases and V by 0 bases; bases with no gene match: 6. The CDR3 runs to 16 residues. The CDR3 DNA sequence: TGCGCCAGCAGCTTGGAGGCTAGCGGGAACCACAATGAGCAGTTCTTC. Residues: CASSLEASGNHNEQFF.

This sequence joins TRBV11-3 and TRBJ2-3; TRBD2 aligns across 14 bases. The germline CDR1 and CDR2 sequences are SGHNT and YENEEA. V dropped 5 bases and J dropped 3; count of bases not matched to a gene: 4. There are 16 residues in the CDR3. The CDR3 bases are TGTGCCAGCAGCAGAGGGACTAGCGGGAGTACAGATACGCAGTATTTT. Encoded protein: CASSRGTSGSTDTQYF.

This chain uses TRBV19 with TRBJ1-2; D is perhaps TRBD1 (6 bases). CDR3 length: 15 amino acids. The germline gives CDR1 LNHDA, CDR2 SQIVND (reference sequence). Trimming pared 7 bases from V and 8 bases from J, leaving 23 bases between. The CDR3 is CASTQARGAGEGYTF. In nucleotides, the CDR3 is TGTGCCAGTACCCAAGCCCGGGGGGCTGGTGAAGGCTACACCTTC.

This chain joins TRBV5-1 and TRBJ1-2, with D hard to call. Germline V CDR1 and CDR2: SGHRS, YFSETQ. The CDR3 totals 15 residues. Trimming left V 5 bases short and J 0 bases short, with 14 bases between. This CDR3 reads CASSGPDKANYGYTF. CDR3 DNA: TGCGCCAGCAGTGGCCCCGACAAAGCTAACTATGGCTACACCTTC.